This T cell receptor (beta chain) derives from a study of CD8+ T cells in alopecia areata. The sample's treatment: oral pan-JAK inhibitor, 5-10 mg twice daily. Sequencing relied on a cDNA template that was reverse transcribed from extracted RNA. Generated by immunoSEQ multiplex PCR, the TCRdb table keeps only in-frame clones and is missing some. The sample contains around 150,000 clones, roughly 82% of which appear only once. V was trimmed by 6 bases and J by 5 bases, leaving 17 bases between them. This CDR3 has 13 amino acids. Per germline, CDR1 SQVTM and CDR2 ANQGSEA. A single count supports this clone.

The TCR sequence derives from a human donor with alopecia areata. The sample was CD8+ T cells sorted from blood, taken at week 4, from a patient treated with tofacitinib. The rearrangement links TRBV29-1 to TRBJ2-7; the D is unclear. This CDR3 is CSVTERVGNEQYF. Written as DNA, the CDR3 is TGCAGCGTAACAGAACGGGTAGGAAACGAGCAGTACTTC.